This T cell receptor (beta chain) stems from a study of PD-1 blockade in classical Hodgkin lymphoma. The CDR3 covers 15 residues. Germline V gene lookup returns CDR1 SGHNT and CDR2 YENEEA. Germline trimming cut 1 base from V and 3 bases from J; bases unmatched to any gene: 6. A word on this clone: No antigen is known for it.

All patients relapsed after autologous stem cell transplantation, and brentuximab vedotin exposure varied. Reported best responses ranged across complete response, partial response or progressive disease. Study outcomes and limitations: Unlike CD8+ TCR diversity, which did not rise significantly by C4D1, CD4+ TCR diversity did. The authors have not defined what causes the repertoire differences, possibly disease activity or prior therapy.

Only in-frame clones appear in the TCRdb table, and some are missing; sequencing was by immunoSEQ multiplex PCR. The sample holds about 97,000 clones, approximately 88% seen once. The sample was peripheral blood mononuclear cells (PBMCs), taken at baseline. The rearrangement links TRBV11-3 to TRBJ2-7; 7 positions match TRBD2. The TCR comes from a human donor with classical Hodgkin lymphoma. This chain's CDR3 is CASSLGGGTDYEQYF. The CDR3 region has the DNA TGTGCCAGCAGCTTAGGGGGAGGGACTGACTACGAGCAGTACTTC. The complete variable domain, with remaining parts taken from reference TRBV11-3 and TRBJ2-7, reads EAGVVQSPRYKIIEKKQPVAFWCNPISGHNTLYWYLQNLGQGPELLIRYENEEAVDDSQLPKDRFSAERLKGVDSTLKIQPAELGDSAVYLCASSLGGGTDYEQYFGPGTRLTVT.